The 9 T cell receptor beta chains below were found in one sample sequenced in a study of T-cell memory formation after mild COVID-19. Using its own MiXCR run on the 5' RACE reads, TCRdb lists one record per CDR3 protein. This table has under 250,000 distinct CDR3 sequences, roughly 14% appearing once. The material sequenced was PBMCs or a T cell subset sorted from them (not recorded which). The receptor set was obtained from an adult woman who had mild COVID-19 (a few samples of this study predate the infection). Cell type and time point are not known.

The V call is TRBV9, the J call TRBJ2-1, with D perhaps matching TRBD1 or TRBD2 (5 bases each). Trimming removed 4 bases at V and 7 bases at J, with 21 bases between. The germline gives CDR1 SGDLS, CDR2 YYNGEE. The CDR3 is made up of 16 amino acids. CDR3 sequence reads: CASSSSGTAKDNEQFF. DNA for the CDR3: TGTGCCAGCAGCTCCTCCGGGACGGCTAAAGATAATGAGCAGTTCTTC.

The sample holds many counts of this clonotype. The CDR3 spells CASSQESGINGYTF. The CDR3 DNA follows: TGTGCCAGCAGCCAAGAGTCCGGGATCAATGGCTACACCTTC. This sequence joins TRBV4-2 and TRBJ1-2; D uncertain. CDR1 is LGHNA and CDR2 is YNFKEQ in the germline V gene. V lost 0 bases to trimming and J lost 6 bases, with 11 bases between them. This CDR3 spans 14 amino acids.

V and J are TRBV25-1 and TRBJ2-3; 11 bases map to TRBD2. Per germline, CDR1 MGHDK and CDR2 SYGVNS. CDR3 length: 16 amino acids. Trimming removed 3 bases from V and 0 bases from J; junction bases left unmatched: 2. The CDR3 region has the DNA TGTGCCAGCAGTGACTGGACTAGCGGGAGCACAGATACGCAGTATTTT. Translated, it gives CASSDWTSGSTDTQYF.

A few counts support this clonotype. The J gene is TRBJ2-5, the V gene TRBV12-3 or TRBV12-4, with D possibly matching TRBD1 (6 bases). V shed 6 bases and J shed 4 bases, with 18 bases lying between them. This CDR3 region has 15 residues. CDR3 coding DNA: TGTGCCAGCAGCTCCAGGGGCTTGGACTTAGAGACCCAGTACTTC. It encodes CASSSRGLDLETQYF.

The chain employs TRBV25-1 and TRBJ1-1, with 7 nucleotides matching TRBD1. Germline V gives CDR1 MGHDK, CDR2 SYGVNS. The CDR3 length is 15 residues. With V trimmed by 3 bases and J by 6 bases, 10 bases remained unmatched. CDR3: CASSEHNEGAAEAFF. The CDR3 nucleotides are TGTGCCAGCAGTGAGCACAACGAGGGGGCTGCTGAAGCTTTCTTT.

This clonotype is medium-sized in the sample. This chain joins TRBV15 and TRBJ2-2, with D unclear. Germline V lookup: CDR1 LNHNV, CDR2 YYDKDF (reference sequence). The CDR3 consists of 14 residues. Trimming stripped 8 bases from V and 0 bases from J, with 10 bases between. The CDR3 sequence: CATSAGPNTGELFF. The CDR3 nucleotides are TGTGCCACCTCGGCCGGACCGAACACCGGGGAGCTGTTTTTT.

A few counts support this clonotype. The rearrangement uses TRBV20-1 and TRBJ1-1; 9 nucleotides line up with TRBD1. Germline values: CDR1 DFQATT, CDR2 SNEGSKA (reference sequence). V shed 0 bases, J shed 4 bases, and the junction held 3 bases outside the gene matches. The CDR3 totals 14 residues. CDR3 loop: CSAREGGQGTEAFF. CDR3 nucleotide sequence: TGCAGTGCTAGAGAGGGGGGACAGGGCACTGAAGCTTTCTTT.

This clonotype was observed a few times. The V gene is TRBV25-1, the J gene TRBJ2-7, with D perhaps TRBD2 (6 bases). Trimming took 7 bases from V and 1 from J, leaving 11 bases between them. The CDR3 has 13 amino acids. Germline CDR1 MGHDK, CDR2 SYGVNS. The CDR3 protein is CASTGTDSYEQYF. In DNA form, the CDR3 reads TGTGCCAGCACCGGGACTGATTCCTACGAGCAGTACTTC.

This clonotype was seen more than once but under ten times. The CDR3 DNA sequence: TGTGCCAGCAGTGAGAAGGGCTACGAGCAGTACTTC. Protein: CASSEKGYEQYF. This chain connects TRBV2 to TRBJ2-7; D unclear. Trimming left V 3 bases short and J 3 bases short, with 6 bases between. From germline, CDR1 is SNHLY and CDR2 FYNNEI. The CDR3 length is 12 residues.